What follows describes a single T cell receptor (beta chain). The data were obtained in a study of T cell responses to AZD1222 COVID-19 vaccine. Profiling relied on immunoSEQ multiplex PCR, and the TCRdb table lists in-frame clones only, not all of them. Of around 120,000 clones listed, 70% to 90% are singletons. This CDR3 has 14 residues. Germline CDR1 and CDR2: SGHRS and YFSETQ. With 0 bases removed from V and 3 bases from J, the gap between germline ends came to 9 bases. The chain links TRBV5-1 to TRBJ1-2; D uncertain. The source material was peripheral blood, sampled on day 0 of MenACWY control vaccination. The TCR was taken from an adult in good health. The CDR3 region is CASSLESLDYGYTF. The CDR3 coding sequence is TGCGCCAGCAGCTTGGAGTCGCTCGACTATGGCTACACCTTC.